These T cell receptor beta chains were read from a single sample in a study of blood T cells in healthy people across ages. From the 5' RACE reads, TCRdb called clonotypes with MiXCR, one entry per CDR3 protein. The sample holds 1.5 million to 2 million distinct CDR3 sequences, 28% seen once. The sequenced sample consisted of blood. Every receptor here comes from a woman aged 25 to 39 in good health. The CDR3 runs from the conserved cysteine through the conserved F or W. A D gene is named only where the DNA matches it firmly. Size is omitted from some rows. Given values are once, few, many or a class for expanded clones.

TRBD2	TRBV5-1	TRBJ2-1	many	TGCGCCAGCAGCTTGGCCTCCGGGACTAGCGGGGGGGAGATAGAGCAGTTCTTC	CASSLASGTSGGEIEQFF
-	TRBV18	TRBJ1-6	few	TGTGCCAGCTCACCAGCAGTAAGCTCCTATAATTCACCCCTCCACTTT	CASSPAVSSYNSPLHF
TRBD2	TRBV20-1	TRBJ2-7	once	TGCAGTGCTAGTCTCGCTAGCGGGAAACTAAGGCAGTACTTC	CSASLASGKLRQYF
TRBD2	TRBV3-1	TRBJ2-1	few	TGTGCCAGCAGCCAAGTAGGGACTAGCAATGAGCAGTTCTTC	CASSQVGTSNEQFF
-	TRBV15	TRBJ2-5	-	TGTGCCACCAGCAGAGGAACCCAGGGAAAGACCCAGTACTTC	CATSRGTQGKTQYF
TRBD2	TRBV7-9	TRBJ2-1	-	TGTGCCAGCAGCCCCCGGGGGCTAGCGGGCTCCTACAATGAGCAGTTCTTC	CASSPRGLAGSYNEQFF
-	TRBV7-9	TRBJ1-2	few	TGTGCCAGCGGCCCCCTACGACAGTCCTATGGCTACACCTTC	CASGPLRQSYGYTF
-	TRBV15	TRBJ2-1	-	TGTGCCACCAGCAGATCGGGGGGCTCCTACAATGAGCAGGTCTTC	CATSRSGGSYNEQVF
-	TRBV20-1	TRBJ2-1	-	TGCAGTGCTAGACCTTCATTCAATGAGCAGTTCTTC	CSARPSFNEQFF
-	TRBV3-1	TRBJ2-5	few	TGTGCCAGCAGCCAAGATTCGTATATCCAACAAGAGACCCAGTACTTC	CASSQDSYIQQETQYF
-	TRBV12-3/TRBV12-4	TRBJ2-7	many	TGTGCCAGCAGCTTAGTATACCACGAGCAGTACTTC	CASSLVYHEQYF
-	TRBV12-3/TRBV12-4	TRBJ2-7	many	TGTGCCAGCAGTCCCCGTTGGGGGGCCTACGAGCAGTACTTC	CASSPRWGAYEQYF
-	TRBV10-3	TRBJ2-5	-	TGTGCCATCAGTGATCTAGGACAGCCAAAAGAGACCCAGTACTTC	CAISDLGQPKETQYF
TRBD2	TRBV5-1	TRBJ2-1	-	TGCGCCAGCAGCTCACAGCCCGGGACTAGCGGGACTTCGAGCTCCTACAATGAGCAGTTCTTC	CASSSQPGTSGTSSSYNEQFF
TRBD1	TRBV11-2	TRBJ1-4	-	TGTGCCAGCAGCTACGGACAGGGGGGGGAAAAACTGTTTTTT	CASSYGQGGEKLFF
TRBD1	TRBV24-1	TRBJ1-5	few	TGTGCCACCGCTGGACAGGGGGCTGTTGGCAATCAGCCCCAGCATTTT	CATAGQGAVGNQPQHF
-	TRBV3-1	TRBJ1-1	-	TGTGCCAGCAGCCAAGTTAATACGGGGGGTGAAGCTTTCTTT	CASSQVNTGGEAFF
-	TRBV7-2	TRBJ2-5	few	TGTGCCAGCAGCTTATGGGGCCCCCGCAGGGAGGAGACCCAGTACTTC	CASSLWGPRREETQYF
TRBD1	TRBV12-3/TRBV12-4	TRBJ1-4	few	TGTGCCAGCAGCGATGGGACAGGTTCCTTAGGTGAAAAACTGTTTTTT	CASSDGTGSLGEKLFF
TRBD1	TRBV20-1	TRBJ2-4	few	TGCAGTGCTCCACAGCCGGACAGGGCCAACATTCAGTACTTC	CSAPQPDRANIQYF
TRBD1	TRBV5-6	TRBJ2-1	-	TGTGCCAGCAGCTCCGGGACAGGGGGCTGCAATGAGCAGTTCTTC	CASSSGTGGCNEQFF
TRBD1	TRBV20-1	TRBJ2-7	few	TGCAGTGCTAGAGATGCGACAGGGAATTGCTACGAGCAGTACTTC	CSARDATGNCYEQYF
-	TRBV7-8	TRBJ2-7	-	TGTGCCAGCAGCTTTGTGGAGCAGAAGCAGTACTTC	CASSFVEQKQYF
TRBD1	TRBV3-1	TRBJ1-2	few	TGTGCCAGCAGCCAAGTTCCAGGGGGAGGCTACACCTTC	CASSQVPGGGYTF
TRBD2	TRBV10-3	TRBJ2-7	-	TGTGCCATCGGTGAGTCGCCCCCTGGAGTAGCGGGAGGTTCCTACGAGCAGTACTTC	CAIGESPPGVAGGSYEQYF
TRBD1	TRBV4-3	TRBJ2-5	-	TGCGCCAGCAGCCGGAACAGGGGGCACCAAGAGACCCAGTACTTC	CASSRNRGHQETQYF